A single sample is the source of the 25 T cell receptor beta chains below, sequenced in a study of blood T cell repertoires in COVID-19. Clones were read by immunoSEQ multiplex PCR, and TCRdb kept only the in-frame ones, dropping some. The table lists some 150,000 clones, around 88% of them singletons. Sequencing was done on a sample of peripheral blood. The source is a woman aged 60 to 75 with acute or convalescent COVID-19.

V is TRBV15 and J is TRBJ2-1; D may be TRBD2 (7 bases). CDR3 length: 15 amino acids. Trimming cost V 5 bases and J 9 bases, with 20 bases left between them. CDR1 and CDR2 (germline): LNHNV, YYDKDF (reference sequence). The CDR3 loop reads CATSEVPEGGIEQFF. DNA for the CDR3: TGTGCCACCAGCGAAGTCCCGGAGGGGGGGATTGAGCAGTTCTTC.

The chain uses TRBV25-1 and TRBJ1-5; D is perhaps TRBD1 (5 bases). Deletions cut 3 bases from V and 5 bases from J, with 8 bases between. Germline V gene sequence: CDR1 MGHDK, CDR2 SYGVNS. This CDR3 is 13 amino acids long. In DNA form, the CDR3 reads TGTGCCAGCAGTGACAGGGCTGATCAGCCCCAGCATTTT. This gives the protein CASSDRADQPQHF.

The V call is TRBV21-1, the J call TRBJ1-5; the D call TRBD1 from the table was never checked on the DNA. TRBV21-1 is a pseudogene segment. The CDR3 runs 17 residues. Here the CDR3 DNA reads TGTGCCAGCAGCAAAGTAGATCAGGGGTACGGCAATCAGCCCCAGCATTTT. Translated, it gives CASSKVDQGYGNQPQHF.

The rearrangement uses TRBV5-1 and TRBJ2-1; 8 positions match TRBD2. Germline values: CDR1 SGHRS, CDR2 YFSETQ. The CDR3 loop spans 15 amino acids. The V gene end was trimmed by 1 base and the J gene end by 6 bases; junction bases not matched to a gene: 6. The CDR3 loop is CASSLIGTRGNEQFF. The CDR3 nucleotides read TGCGCCAGCAGCTTGATAGGGACTAGAGGCAATGAGCAGTTCTTC.

The chain uses TRBV12-5 and TRBJ1-2, with 7 bases aligning to TRBD1. The CDR3 sequence is 13 residues long. Trimming removed 6 bases from V and 4 bases from J; junction bases left unmatched: 5. Germline CDR1 reads LGHNT; CDR2 reads FRNRAP. CDR3 nucleotide sequence: TGTGCTAGTGGGCCAGGGGGTTTCTATGGCTACACCTTC. This gives the protein CASGPGGFYGYTF.

The V call is TRBV4-1, the J call TRBJ1-5; TRBD1 matches at 9 bases. J was trimmed by 7 bases and V by 1 base; bases with no gene match: 11. The CDR3 is 17 amino acids. CDR1 MGHRA and CDR2 YSYEKL come from the germline V gene. CDR3 bases: TGCGCCAGCAGCCAAGGAGACAGGGGGGTCCTCAGGCAGCCCCAGCATTTT. This encodes CASSQGDRGVLRQPQHF.

The chain uses TRBV5-6 and TRBJ1-2; 10 positions agree with TRBD1. The CDR3 is 15 residues long. Trimming removed 4 bases from V and 8 bases from J; junction bases left unmatched: 11. Looked up from germline, CDR1 is SGHDT and CDR2 is YYEEEE. The CDR3 sequence: CASSPETGTGVGYTF. The CDR3 DNA sequence: TGTGCCAGCAGCCCAGAAACCGGGACAGGGGTCGGCTACACCTTC.

The chain carries TRBV28 and TRBJ2-7; 8 bases are a match to TRBD2. The CDR3 spans 16 residues. Losses at the gene ends were 6 bases for V and 5 bases for J; bases not matched to a gene: 15. From germline, CDR1 is MDHEN and CDR2 SYDVKM. CDR3 bases: TGTGCCAGCAGGGAGACTAGCGCAGGTTCAAGCCACGAGCAGTACTTC. Translating it yields CASRETSAGSSHEQYF.

V gene TRBV7-2 combines with J gene TRBJ2-7, with TRBD2 matching 9 bases. V dropped 2 bases and J dropped 1; count of bases not matched to a gene: 3. CDR3 length: 15 residues. Germline assignment: CDR1 SGHTA and CDR2 FQGNSA. CDR3 DNA: TGTGCCAGCAGCTTACATGCGGGGGGGTCCTACGAGCAGTACTTC. Its protein is CASSLHAGGSYEQYF. The full variable domain, in which reference TRBV7-2 and TRBJ2-7 provide the parts outside the CDR3, is GAGVSQSPSNKVTEKGKDVELRCDPISGHTALYWYRQSLGQGLEFLIYFQGNSAPDKSGLPSDRFSAERTGGSVSTLTIQRTQQEDSAVYLCASSLHAGGSYEQYFGPGTRLTVT.

This chain connects TRBV28 to TRBJ2-7; 12 positions agree with TRBD2. Germline V gives CDR1 MDHEN, CDR2 SYDVKM. Trimming cost V 6 bases and J 5 bases; bases outside gene matches: 11. The CDR3 consists of 16 residues. CDR3 coding DNA: TGTGCCAGCAGCCCGCCCGGACTAGCGGGGATTCACGAGCAGTACTTC. This translates into CASSPPGLAGIHEQYF.

The chain carries TRBV4-2 and TRBJ1-1; D is perhaps TRBD1 (6 bases). The germline V gene encodes CDR1 LGHNA and CDR2 YNFKEQ. V was shortened by 0 bases and J by 11 bases, with 22 bases between the two germline ends. There are 16 residues in the CDR3. The CDR3 DNA reads TGTGCCAGCAGCCAAGAGCGGAGGGGGAGGGAAGGGAACGCTTTCTTT. Amino acids: CASSQERRGREGNAFF.

V gene TRBV28 combines with J gene TRBJ2-7, with a tentative D call TRBD1 (5 bases). Trimming cost V 3 bases and J 6 bases, with 12 bases left between them. Looked up from germline, CDR1 is MDHEN and CDR2 is SYDVKM. The CDR3 contains 13 residues. The CDR3 DNA reads as TGTGCCAGCAGTTTTTATCAGGGATCCGAGCAGTACTTC. This encodes CASSFYQGSEQYF.

The rearrangement joins TRBV7-9 to TRBJ2-7; TRBD1 might be the D (6 bases). There are 18 residues in the CDR3. Trimming cost V 1 base and J 1 base, with 20 bases left between them. CDR1 is SEHNR and CDR2 is FQNEAQ in the germline V gene (reference sequence). CDR3 amino acids: CASSLGGPWARGSYEQYF. CDR3 nucleotide sequence: TGTGCCAGCAGCTTAGGGGGGCCGTGGGCGCGAGGGTCCTACGAGCAGTACTTC.

The chain uses TRBV30 and TRBJ1-6; possibly TRBD1 for D (6 bases). CDR1 is GTSNPN and CDR2 is SVGIG in the germline V gene (reference sequence). This CDR3 has 15 residues. Trimming cost V 5 bases and J 7 bases, with 18 bases left between them. The CDR3 reads CAWVPPGHLNSPLHF. The DNA of the CDR3 is TGTGCCTGGGTACCCCCGGGACATCTAAATTCACCCCTCCACTTT. The full variable domain, its missing parts supplied by reference TRBV30 and TRBJ1-6, is SQTIHQWPATLVQPVGSPLSLECTVEGTSNPNLYWYRQAAGRGLQLLFYSVGIGQISSEVPQNLSASRPQDRQFILSSKKLLLSDSGFYLCAWVPPGHLNSPLHFGNGTRLTVT.

The gene calls are TRBV5-4 and TRBJ1-2, with unresolved D. This CDR3 contains 12 residues. Germline-derived CDR1 and CDR2 are SGHNT and YYREEE (reference sequence). V lost 9 bases to trimming and J lost 2 bases, with 11 bases between them. The CDR3 coding sequence is TGTGCCACACATACAGTCAACTATGGCTACACCTTC. Translating gives CATHTVNYGYTF.

The chain carries TRBV5-6 and TRBJ1-3; D perhaps matches TRBD1 (5 bases). Germline V CDR1 and CDR2: SGHDT, YYEEEE. The CDR3 extends over 14 amino acids. Trimming pared 0 bases from V and 2 bases from J, leaving 6 bases between. The CDR3 nucleotides read TGTGCCAGCAGCTTGGTAGGGGCTGGAAACACCATATATTTT. Its protein product is CASSLVGAGNTIYF. Using reference TRBV5-6 and TRBJ1-3 for the parts outside the CDR3, the full variable domain is DAGVTQSPTHLIKTRGQQVTLRCSPKSGHDTVSWYQQALGQGPQFIFQYYEEEERQRGNFPDRFSGHQFPNYSSELNVNALLLGDSALYLCASSLVGAGNTIYFGEGSWLTVV.

V is TRBV5-6 and J is TRBJ2-1; maybe TRBD1 (6 bases). Germline lookup yields CDR1 SGHDT and CDR2 YYEEEE. The CDR3 loop spans 14 amino acids. Trimming took off 4 bases at V and 4 bases at J, with 12 bases between the two ends. The chain's CDR3 is CASSHLTGYNEQFF. The CDR3 bases are TGTGCCAGCAGCCACCTGACAGGATACAATGAGCAGTTCTTC.

The chain links TRBV5-4 to TRBJ1-2; no reliable D call. CDR1 and CDR2 from the germline V gene are SGHNT and YYREEE (reference sequence). There are 15 residues in the CDR3. Trimming left V 0 bases short and J 4 bases short, with 13 bases between. CDR3 sequence (DNA): TGTGCCAGCAGCTTGGCCGGGGTAGATCTCTATGGCTACACCTTC. Its translation is CASSLAGVDLYGYTF.

The rearrangement uses TRBV3-1 (or the pseudogene TRBV3-2) and TRBJ2-2, with TRBD2 as a possible D gene (5 bases). Trimming cost V 1 base and J 5 bases, with 14 bases left between them. CDR1 is LGHDT, CDR2 YNNKEL, per germline (reference sequence). The CDR3 is made up of 16 amino acids. Here the CDR3 reads CASSQVPVEVTGELFF. The CDR3 DNA reads as TGTGCCAGCAGCCAAGTGCCCGTGGAGGTAACCGGGGAGCTGTTTTTT.

The gene calls are TRBV14 and TRBJ2-7; D is unclear. This CDR3 region has 11 residues. Trimming took off 5 bases at V and 7 bases at J, with 9 bases between the two ends. Germline V lookup: CDR1 SGHDN, CDR2 FVKESK. CDR3 DNA sequence: TGTGCCAGCAGCTCGGGTCCAGAGCAGTACTTC. Its translation: CASSSGPEQYF. The full variable domain, in which reference TRBV14 and TRBJ2-7 provide the parts outside the CDR3, is EAGVTQFPSHSVIEKGQTVTLRCDPISGHDNLYWYRRVMGKEIKFLLHFVKESKQDESGMPNNRFLAERTGGTYSTLKVQPAELEDSGVYFCASSSGPEQYFGPGTRLTVT.

The rearrangement links TRBV6-1 to TRBJ2-5, with 11 bases matching TRBD2. Per the germline V gene, CDR1 is MNHNS and CDR2 is SASEGT. The CDR3 runs to 15 residues. The J segment lost 4 bases and the V segment lost 3 bases, leaving 4 bases of the junction unmatched. CDR3 residues: CASSDQLAGVETQYF. The CDR3 region has the DNA TGTGCCAGCAGTGACCAACTAGCGGGGGTAGAGACCCAGTACTTC.

The chain has TRBV4-2 and TRBJ1-4; 9 bases are shared with TRBD1. V shed 4 bases, J shed 5 bases, and the junction held 11 bases outside the gene matches. Germline V gene lookup returns CDR1 LGHNA and CDR2 YNFKEQ. The CDR3 is 17 residues long. The CDR3 sequence is CASSPVTTGGVNEKLFF. CDR3 coding DNA: TGTGCCAGCAGCCCAGTAACGACAGGGGGGGTCAATGAAAAACTGTTTTTT.

This clone was seen once. The chain joins TRBV6-5 to TRBJ2-1, with TRBD1 matching 9 bases. The J segment lost 8 bases and the V segment lost 7 bases, leaving 9 bases of the junction unmatched. Germline assignment: CDR1 MNHEY and CDR2 SVGAGI. The CDR3 has 14 amino acids. The CDR3 DNA sequence: TGTGCCAGCATTAACGACAGGGGGTCGGATGAGCAGTTCTTC. This translates into CASINDRGSDEQFF.

Only a few counts were recorded for this clone. The gene calls are TRBV30 and TRBJ1-6; D possibly corresponds to TRBD1 (6 bases). The CDR3 has 16 residues. Trimming removed 3 bases from V and 7 bases from J, with 19 bases in between. CDR1 is GTSNPN and CDR2 is SVGIG in the germline V gene (reference sequence). CDR3 amino acids: CAWRKGWTALNSPLHF. The CDR3 nucleotides are TGTGCCTGGAGAAAAGGGTGGACAGCTTTGAATTCACCCCTCCACTTT.

The chain carries TRBV7-2 and TRBJ1-6; D uncertain. In germline, CDR1 is SGHTA, CDR2 FQGNSA. V was pared by 7 bases and J by 10 bases, with 17 bases between. The CDR3 has 14 residues. The CDR3 loop reads CASNLGRQPSPLHF. CDR3 nucleotides: TGTGCCAGCAACTTGGGCAGGCAACCCTCACCCCTCCACTTT.